Listed here is a single T cell receptor beta chain. Which antigen it targets is not known. No much larger clonotype is one base removed from it; base qualities were not supplied. Looking up the germline V gene (reference sequence) yields CDR1 LNHNV and CDR2 YYDKDF. The CDR3 spans 17 residues, from the cysteine through the phenylalanine. The only DNA kept is the CDR3, 51 bases in frame from the first base. V lost 0 bases and J lost 6 bases, and the count of bases not matched to a germline gene is 12. This entry belongs to a study of T cell clones after liver transplantation (dated by TCRdb to between 2018 and 2021). Regarding the research as a whole: The samples were obtained from ITN030ST, a randomized trial that attempted immunosuppression withdrawal within 2 years after liver transplantation. Donor-reactive T cell clones were identified by TCRbeta sequencing after a pre-transplant mixed lymphocyte reaction and then tracked in post-transplant blood. As an antigen-independent comparator for the donor-reactive sequences, third party-reactive TCRbeta sequences from pre-transplant MLRs were identified as well. Three of the eight recipients were HCV-positive; the others were transplanted for non-autoimmune, non-viral indications. No induction therapy was given to the subjects, and standard immunosuppression was administered until randomization at 12-24 months post-transplant. Tolerance was defined as complete immunosuppression withdrawal for at least one year with no rise in liver enzymes beyond twice the upper limit of normal. Blood samples were taken pre-transplant, pre-randomization before withdrawal, and post-randomization after full withdrawal or failed withdrawal. The study cohort included 8 liver transplant recipients, of whom 3 were classified as tolerant and 5 as non-tolerant.

Per the publication, the time point label means: pre-transplant. Unstimulated PBMCs, after thawing, were stained for CD3, CD4 and CD8 and then FACS-sorted into CD3+CD4+ and CD3+CD8+ populations. Randomization to immunosuppression withdrawal applied to every one of the 8 studied subjects. Genomic DNA was isolated with the Qiagen DNeasy Blood and Tissue Kit. Using immunoSEQ, frozen genomic DNA was subjected to high-throughput TCRbeta CDR3 sequencing, a process that included PCR amplification, mapping, bias correction and internal controls. The authors' analysis ran thus. Only productive rearrangements were retained, with each unique TCRbeta sequence defined by its CDR3 nucleotide sequence together with its V and J gene. For a sequence to be called donor-reactive, it needed a frequency of at least 0.01% and at least 5-fold expansion in CFSE-low cells compared with unstimulated pre-transplant cells. To ensure at least 90% detection power, minimum frequency thresholds were set for each subject based on that subject's lowest-template unstimulated sample. Jensen-Shannon divergence between the top 1000 TCRbeta sequences post-transplant and pre-transplant was used to measure repertoire turnover. Two-sided Fisher's exact tests were used to test for changes in how often donor-reactive sequences were detected. The immuneACCESS repertoire file appears here via TCRdb, limited to in-frame rearrangements. These files lack a portion of the clones; in checked studies, under half of the deficit traces to unresolved V genes, and the cause of the others is not known. The V and J calls and the clone size are those of that table, but D and trimming were determined from the DNA. This sample holds roughly 74,000 clones; 80% were observed only once. The top ten clonotypes cover about 0.6% of the sample.

Results the study describes overall, beyond this receptor: The decline in donor-reactive sequences exceeded the decline in third party-reactive sequences, suggesting partial antigen-specific deletion that was unrelated to withdrawal success. Since no allograft tissue specimens were available, donor-reactive T cells may have migrated into the graft instead of being deleted. Conclusions were preliminary, limited by small, heterogeneous patient numbers and non-standardized post-transplant time points. Low numbers of available donor cells limited the measurable donor-reactive repertoire in a couple of subjects. Circulating donor-reactive CD4 TCRbeta sequences fell significantly post-transplant in most of the 8 subjects, irrespective of tolerance or HCV status. When repertoire turnover was taken into account, detection of donor-reactive sequences was significantly reduced in 7 of 8 subjects for CD4 and in 8 of 8 subjects for CD8.

This receptor chain uses TRBV15 and TRBJ2-3, with 7 middle bases fitting TRBD2. The TCR comes from a human donor who received a liver transplant. This specimen was CD4+ T cells from blood, taken before liver transplant. The CDR3: CATSRDPSATSRDTQYF. The nucleotide sequence reads as follows: TGTGCCACCAGCAGAGACCCCTCGGCGACTAGCCGGGATACGCAGTATTTT.